This T cell receptor (beta chain) was recovered during a study of T-cell memory formation after mild COVID-19. Study at large: Across donors, TCR clusters were largely donor specific.

Overall study findings and caveats: The authors did not confirm SARS-CoV-2 specificity of second-wave clones peaking day 37.

Details on this clonotype: The target antigen is unknown.

Germline values: CDR1 DFQATT, CDR2 SNEGSKA (reference sequence). J gave up 3 bases and V 5 bases, and 9 bases lay outside the gene matches. This CDR3 spans 14 amino acids. TCRdb re-called the 5' RACE reads through MiXCR, storing one row per CDR3 protein. This table has some 150,000 distinct CDR3 sequences, 20% to 25% appearing once. This TCR came from an adult woman who had mild COVID-19 (a few samples of this study predate the infection). Cell type and time point are not known. The specimen was PBMCs or a T cell subset sorted from them (not recorded which). The chain links TRBV20-1 to TRBJ1-1; 7 bases map to TRBD1. The CDR3 bases are TGCAGTGCTGGAAGACAGGGCTTTCACACTGAAGCTTTCTTT. Amino acids: CSAGRQGFHTEAFF.